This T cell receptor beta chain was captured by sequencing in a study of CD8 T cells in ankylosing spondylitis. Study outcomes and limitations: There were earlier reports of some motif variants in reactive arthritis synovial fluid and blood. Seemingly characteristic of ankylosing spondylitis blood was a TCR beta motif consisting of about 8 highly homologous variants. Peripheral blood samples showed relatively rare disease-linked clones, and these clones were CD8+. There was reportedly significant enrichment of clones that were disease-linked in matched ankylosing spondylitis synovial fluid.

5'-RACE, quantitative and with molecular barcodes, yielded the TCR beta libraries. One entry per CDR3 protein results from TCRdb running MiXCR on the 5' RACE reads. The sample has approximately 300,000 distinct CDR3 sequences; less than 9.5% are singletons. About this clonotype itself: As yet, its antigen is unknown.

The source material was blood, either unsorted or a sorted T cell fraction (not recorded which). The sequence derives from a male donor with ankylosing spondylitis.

The CDR3 sequence is CASSLDPPDEQFF. As DNA, the CDR3 is TGTGCCAGCAGCTTGGATCCCCCAGATGAGCAGTTCTTC. This chain links TRBV7-8 with TRBJ2-1; D unclear. Germline loops: CDR1 SGHVS, CDR2 FQNEAQ. Between the trimmed V and J ends, which lost 3 bases and 8 bases, there was a span of 11 bases. There are 13 residues in the CDR3.